The rows below give T cell receptor beta chains drawn from one sample of a study of human T cells and chemical hapten exposure. TCRdb itself ran the RACE reads through MiXCR, one entry per CDR3 protein. The sample contains about 46,000 distinct CDR3 sequences, 9.4% of which appear only once. The material sequenced was whole blood, taken in connection with sensitization to the hapten diphenylcyclopropenone (DPC). The receptor source for this set is a woman aged 35 to 49 with alopecia areata. Some clones in this sample may be carry-over from other donors' samples. Both conserved end residues are part of each CDR3. Fields, in order: J gene, V gene, D gene, clone size, CDR3 DNA, CDR3 protein. A D gene is named only where the DNA matches it firmly. Clone size appears in some rows only: once, few, many, or a class for an expanded clone.

TRBJ2-5,TRBV28,.,many,TGTGCCAGCAGTTTCGGGTATCAGGAGACCCAGTACTTC,CASSFGYQETQYF
TRBJ2-2,TRBV4-1,.,few,TGCGCCAGCAGCCAAGTTTCCAACACCGGGGAGCTGTTTTTT,CASSQVSNTGELFF
TRBJ1-5,TRBV15,.,few,TGTGCCACCAGCAGATACAGGGACCAGCCCCAGCATTTT,CATSRYRDQPQHF
TRBJ2-1,TRBV7-9,TRBD2,many,TGTGCCAGCAGGCCGGGACTAGCGGGGGGAAGCTCCTACAATGAGCAGTTCTTC,CASRPGLAGGSSYNEQFF
TRBJ2-5,TRBV15,.,.,TGTGCCACCAGCGGAGGGAGATTACAAGAGACCCAGTACTTC,CATSGGRLQETQYF
TRBJ1-5,TRBV28,TRBD1,many,TGTGCCAGCAGTTTGACAGGGGGCCGGCCCCAGCATTTT,CASSLTGGRPQHF
TRBJ2-3,TRBV9,.,.,TGTGTCAGCACCGTAGGCCTAGCGACAGATACGCAGTATTTT,CVSTVGLATDTQYF
TRBJ2-2,TRBV4-1,TRBD2,.,TGCGCCAGCAGGCCCTCCGGGACTAGCCCCACCGGGGAGCTGTTTTTT,CASRPSGTSPTGELFF
TRBJ2-1,TRBV12-3/TRBV12-4,TRBD2,many,TGTGCCAGCAGACGTTCTCAGGAGACTAGCGGGGGGCTACTACAGAGCTCCTACAATGAGCAGTTCTTC,CASRRSQETSGGLLQSSYNEQFF
TRBJ1-5,TRBV12-3/TRBV12-4,.,many,TGTGCCAGCAGTTTAGGAGACCTCCTTAATCAGCCCCAGCATTTT,CASSLGDLLNQPQHF
TRBJ1-3,TRBV7-6,TRBD1,many,TGTGCCAGCAAGAAGGGACAGGGATCTGGAAACACCATATATTTT,CASKKGQGSGNTIYF
TRBJ2-4,TRBV4-1,TRBD1,few,TGCGCCAGCAGCCAAACCCGGACAGGAGAAAACATTCAGTACTTC,CASSQTRTGENIQYF
TRBJ2-1,TRBV5-4,TRBD2,many,TGTGCCAGCAGCCGAGGGGGACTAGCGTTGGGCAATGAGCAGTTCTTC,CASSRGGLALGNEQFF
TRBJ2-3,TRBV20-1,.,.,TGCAGTGCTGGGGGGCATAGCACAGATACGCAGTATTTT,CSAGGHSTDTQYF
TRBJ1-5,TRBV12-3/TRBV12-4,TRBD1,.,TGTGCCAGCAGTTTAGGCCGACAGGGGAATCAGCCCCAGCATTTT,CASSLGRQGNQPQHF
TRBJ2-3,TRBV30,TRBD2,many,TGTGCCTGGCGTTGGGCCCACGGGGGGGTCACAGATACGCAGTATTTT,CAWRWAHGGVTDTQYF
TRBJ1-6,TRBV4-1,.,many,TGCGCCAGCAGCCACCCCGGACAGTATCGTTCACCCCTCCACTTT,CASSHPGQYRSPLHF
TRBJ2-7,TRBV11-2,.,many,TGTGCCAGCAGCTGGGGGGACTACGAGCAGTACTTC,CASSWGDYEQYF
TRBJ1-3,TRBV3-1,.,many,TGTGCCAGCAGCCCCACCGGGACATACGGCCCCCGGGCCTCTGGAAACACCATATATTTT,CASSPTGTYGPRASGNTIYF
TRBJ1-2,TRBV12-3/TRBV12-4,.,many,TGTGCCAGCAGCTCGAGATTAGGGTTCTATGGCTACACCTTC,CASSSRLGFYGYTF
TRBJ1-2,TRBV3-1,.,.,TGTGCCAGCAGCCAAGATCCCGGAGTAAGCTATGGCTACACCTTC,CASSQDPGVSYGYTF
TRBJ2-3,TRBV11-2,TRBD2,.,TGTGCCGGGCTGACTAGCGGCACAGATACGCAGTATTTT,CAGLTSGTDTQYF
TRBJ2-7,TRBV6-5,.,many,TGTGCCAGCAGTTACCGCGGGCTGAACTACGAGCAGTACTTC,CASSYRGLNYEQYF
TRBJ2-7,TRBV29-1,.,many,TGCAGCGTGGCGGGGTCCTACTACGAGCAGTACTTC,CSVAGSYYEQYF
TRBJ2-1,TRBV29-1,.,many,TGCAGCGCCTCCGGGGCGAGGTACAATGAGCAGTTCTTC,CSASGARYNEQFF
TRBJ2-7,TRBV29-1,TRBD1,many,TGCAGCGTTGGACAGGGGGTCTACGAGCAGTACTTC,CSVGQGVYEQYF
TRBJ1-2,TRBV20-1,TRBD1,.,TGCAGTGCTAGTATCCAGGGGGCCTATGGCTACACCTTC,CSASIQGAYGYTF
TRBJ1-2,TRBV6-5,.,many,TGTGCCAGCAGCCGGGACCCTAACTATGGCTACACCTTC,CASSRDPNYGYTF
TRBJ2-7,TRBV4-1,.,many,TGCGCCAGCAGCCAAGACCTCTACGAGCAGTACTTC,CASSQDLYEQYF
TRBJ1-5,TRBV20-1,.,many,TGCAGTGCTAGAGATACCTCGGAGGGAGGTCAGCCCCAGCATTTT,CSARDTSEGGQPQHF
TRBJ1-1,TRBV10-3,.,many,TGTGCCATCAGTGAATGGGGGGTGAACACTGAAGCTTTCTTT,CAISEWGVNTEAFF
TRBJ2-1,TRBV9,TRBD2,.,TGTGCCAGCAGCCCGATAGCGGGGGACTCCTACAATGAGCAGTTCTTC,CASSPIAGDSYNEQFF
TRBJ2-5,TRBV5-6,TRBD1,many,TGTGCCAGCAGCTGGACAGGGACCCCGGAGACCCAGTACTTC,CASSWTGTPETQYF
TRBJ2-7,TRBV12-3/TRBV12-4,.,.,TGTGCCAGCACGGCTCGAGTCCACGAGCAGTACTTC,CASTARVHEQYF
TRBJ1-1,TRBV9,.,many,TGTGCCAGCAGCCCATCCTGGGGGATTTCGAACACTGAAGCTTTCTTT,CASSPSWGISNTEAFF
TRBJ2-5,TRBV4-1,TRBD1,few,TGCGCCAGCAGCGAATCATCCTGGGACAGGGGCGGCCAAGAGACCCAGTACTTC,CASSESSWDRGGQETQYF
TRBJ2-3,TRBV4-1,.,few,TGCGCCAGCAGCGACCGACAGGACCGCACAGATACGCAGTATTTT,CASSDRQDRTDTQYF
TRBJ1-4,TRBV7-6,.,many,TGTGCCAGCAGCTATCGAAACAAGCCGGGACGCATAACAACTAATGAAAAACTGTTTTTT,CASSYRNKPGRITTNEKLFF
TRBJ2-5,TRBV7-9,.,many,TGTGCCAGCAGCTTACCACCCCAAGAGACCCAGTACTTC,CASSLPPQETQYF
TRBJ2-2,TRBV14,.,.,TGTGCCAGCAGCCAAGGGGCAGACTTGAACACCGGGGAGCTGTTTTTT,CASSQGADLNTGELFF
TRBJ1-2,TRBV19,.,.,TGTGCCAGTAATGCCGTTTCGAGCGAACCCTACACCTTC,CASNAVSSEPYTF
TRBJ1-2,TRBV29-1,TRBD1,many,TGCAGCGTTGGGGACAGGGTCGATGGCTACACCTTC,CSVGDRVDGYTF
TRBJ2-3,TRBV28,TRBD1,.,TGTGCCGGGCGACAGGGTAGCACAGATACGCAGTATTTT,CAGRQGSTDTQYF
TRBJ2-3,TRBV7-3,.,few,TGTGCCAGCAGCTTAGGGAGGAGTGATACGCAGTATTTT,CASSLGRSDTQYF
TRBJ1-5,TRBV6-6,TRBD1,few,TGTGCCAGCAGTCCGATACAGGGGGCGAATCAGCCCCAGCATTTT,CASSPIQGANQPQHF